The text below deals with one TCR beta chain. Its antigen is unknown. Base-call qualities are not available, and no considerably larger clone is one nucleotide away. CDR1 and CDR2, per the germline V gene (reference sequence), are LNHNV and YYDKDF. The CDR3 contains 16 residues, cysteine and phenylalanine counted. Just CDR3 DNA is preserved here, 48 bases in frame from base 1. The V end gives up 0 bases and the J end 2 bases, leaving 3 bases in the junction not matched to a gene. The cohort consisted of 670 or so healthy bone marrow donors. At the time of sampling, every cohort member was nominally healthy, though immune exposures that went unrecorded were likely present. The donor tested CMV seronegative, placing the donor among the 352 seronegative members of the cohort. Every donor gave a peripheral blood sample, and the peripheral blood mononuclear cells from that sample were used for TCR beta sequencing. The Qiagen DNeasy Blood Extraction Kit was used to extract genomic DNA from the blood cell samples.

The record originates from a study of cytomegalovirus exposure and HLA in healthy donors (dated 2017 in TCRdb). About the investigation overall: An earlier analysis of about 560 of the donors reported approximately 280 Gb of sequence data and 117 million unique TCR beta sequences obtained from 150 million to 200 million T cells. About 300 gigabases of sequencing data and 70 million to 85 million unique TCR sequences were included in an early release covering roughly 700 HLA-typed donors. Of the 398 genotyped donors, 81% were placed in the genetic ancestry cluster associated with self-reported Caucasian donors. The study was designed to test whether signatures of past pathogen exposure could be identified by cataloging public T cell receptors. The study profiled the T cell repertoires of approximately 700 subjects by immunosequencing and related them to cytomegalovirus serostatus. Besides the first cohort of approximately 710 subjects, a separate validation cohort made up of roughly 120 different subjects was used. High-throughput TCR immunosequencing, statistical association of individual TCRs with disease status, and machine learning were combined to predict cytomegalovirus infection status. A later analysis re-analyzed previously published TCR beta repertoires from 660 or so donors and added high-resolution HLA genotyping to study TCR occurrence patterns. Rather than using new phenotypic data, the later analysis identified candidate immune exposures from TCR beta sequences and from how often those sequences occurred across donors. An earlier analysis of about 620 of the donors applied high-throughput TCR beta sequencing to assess whether each TCR beta V gene segment acted as functional or pseudogenic. Donor age, sex, ethnicity and CMV serostatus were collected together with the repertoire data. A later genetic analysis used genome-wide SNP genotypes for about three fifths of the 666 donors, treating that subset as a discovery cohort. Every discovery cohort repertoire had been produced on one sequencing platform. Class I and class II HLA loci were covered by the typing at four-digit resolution. Typing coverage differed by locus: A, B, C, DRB1 and DQB1 were typed in roughly 620-630 donors, DQA1 in about 510, DPA1 in some 600, and DPB1 in just under 490. Four to six DR-DQ haplotypes were handled as single units for association and clustering, since linkage in the cohort was strong. Among approximately 370 genotyped donors of the cohort, an average of approximately 240,000 unique TCR beta nucleotide sequences was sequenced per donor, of which 15% to 20% were non-productive.

The library was prepared using the immunoSEQ multiplex PCR assay. For the multiplex PCR, a mixture combining 60 forward primers for TCR Vbeta segments and 13 reverse primers for TCR Jbeta segments was used. The CDR3 region of rearranged TCR beta genes was amplified from genomic DNA with a multiplex PCR assay. The amplified TCR beta libraries were sequenced on the Illumina HiSeq System as 87-base-pair reads. The source study handled its data this way. In a later analysis, some 80 million unique TCR beta chains were counted across the approximately 640 repertoires, and some 10 million of these chains were shared by at least two donors. A nearest-neighbor algorithm error-corrected the raw reads and collapsed the reads into unique sequences, merging closely related sequences to remove PCR and sequencing errors. Alignment of CDR3 sequences to IMGT reference sequences was used to assign V, D and J gene segments. For a sequence to be retained, a match of at least six nucleotides was required to both a V gene segment and a J gene segment. Rearrangements were called productive when the CDR3 lacked stop codons and stayed in frame with V and J; all others were non-productive. CDR3 was defined according to IMGT convention as the region running from the second conserved V-encoded cysteine to the conserved J-encoded phenylalanine. Sequences without an unambiguous match to a single V gene segment were excluded from the earlier analysis of 450 to 750 of the donors. In an earlier analysis of roughly 500 of the donors, V segments were called functional above 56.7% productive rearrangements and were called segregating when the between-donor standard deviation exceeded 5%. A statistical classification framework was developed to diagnose cytomegalovirus status using the catalog of TCR beta chain sequences. In a later analysis, V and J genes were assigned by comparing TCR nucleotide sequences against IMGT/GENE-DB human TR gene sequences. Using the TCRdist pipeline, a later analysis assigned CDR3 sequences along with most-parsimonious VDJ recombination scenarios. In a later analysis, each TCR beta chain was defined by its CDR3 amino acid sequence together with its V-gene family, and reads lacking a unique V-gene family were excluded. As a way to deal with suspected cross-contamination and a sequencing artifact, a later analysis dropped approximately 570 nucleotide sequences that were highly shared and had low generation probability. In a later analysis, a clonal expansion index was calculated for each public chain from normalized within-repertoire ranks of inferred template counts. In a later analysis, generation probabilities were computed using a VDJ recombination model fitted to out-of-frame rearrangements, and the results were checked against IGoR. In a later analysis, hypergeometric tests were used to score TCR-TCR, TCR-HLA and TCR-CMV co-occurrence, with a repertoire-size bias correction applied to TCR pairs. False discovery rates were estimated in a later analysis by permuting HLA or CMV assignments 20 times. In a later analysis, co-occurring TCRs were grouped with DBSCAN, and TCRdist sequence similarity was added when clustering was performed within HLA-allele-positive subsets. For co-occurrence clustering, repertoires with fewer than 30,000 or more than 120,000 public chains were excluded, along with about five repertoires with anomalous nucleotide sharing. TCRdb limited this immuneACCESS table to in-frame rearrangements with V and J called. A share of clones is missing; checked studies link under half to unresolved V genes, and the rest is unexplained. Clone size and V and J calls were adopted from that table, with D and trimming inferred from the DNA. The sample yields around 140,000 clones; 80% were counted once. The top ten hold over 2% of the sample.

What the study reported, not specific to this receptor: In a later analysis, HLA-associated TCR beta chains were found to be more clonally expanded and to have lower generation probabilities than equally common non-associated chains. Several of the top co-occurrence clusters appeared to be linked to parvovirus B19, influenza, CMV and Epstein-Barr virus, according to a later analysis. Because the 87-base-pair reads could not distinguish some IMGT-functional V segments, including TRBV6-2 and TRBV6-3, those segments were excluded. In this cohort, only TCR beta chains were sequenced, and detectable features were limited by the absence of alpha or paired-chain data. Compared with the roughly 710-donor mean, donors in an Asian-associated ancestry cluster had fewer N-insertions in productive TCRs, according to a later genetic analysis. In a later analysis, the rate of TCR association differed among HLA loci, with DRB1 alleles having the most associated TCRs and HLA-C alleles having the fewest. When HLA alleles, especially DR and DQ, strongly co-occurred, TCR associations were difficult to assign to individual alleles. According to the authors, the approach could potentially be generalized to other disease states and immunological phenotypes. According to a later analysis, most CMV-associated TCR beta chains appeared to be HLA-restricted, and the HLA associations seemed to be driven largely by CMV exposure. HLA typing was unavailable for some donors at each locus, so association tests used only the typed subset. In an earlier analysis of approximately 590 of the donors, most TCR beta V segments were observed in productive rearrangements about 87% or about 30% of the time, broadly matching IMGT annotations. Cytomegalovirus status was reported to be diagnosed by the classifier with high specificity and sensitivity in both the original and validation cohorts. In vitro tests confirmed that a few of the cytomegalovirus-associated TCR beta chains recognize cytomegalovirus antigens. In a later genetic analysis, a missense DCLRE1C variant was associated with V-gene and J-gene trimming of TCR beta chains, and the association was replicated in an independent cohort. Sequencing depth was assumed to be roughly uniform across donors in the presence/absence analyses, though that assumption may not hold. Correlated functional status among segregating V segments might reflect linkage disequilibrium, but an unknown experimental factor could not be ruled out. Most TCR sequences were observed very rarely across donors, whereas some public TCRs were present in many individuals. The study gave a list of more than 150 TCR beta chains associated with cytomegalovirus. Over 15 rarely observed V segments, including chromosome 9 orphons, were excluded from the earlier analysis of several hundred of the donors because counts were too low. The only immune exposure information available for the cohort was CMV serostatus. A group of highly shared sequence variants was considered likely to be a technical artifact of the sequencing pipeline. A further reported finding was that TCR beta sequences accurately predicted the HLA-A and HLA-B alleles for most subjects in the first cohort. A later analysis associated 15,000 to 20,000 TCR beta sequences with specific HLA alleles at a false discovery rate of 0.05.

The sequence was collected from a man between 45 and 60 years old in good health and CMV-seronegative. The sample comprised PBMCs. The chain is encoded by TRBV15 joined to TRBJ2-7, with TRBD2 matching 11 junction bases. The sequenced DNA: TGTGCCACCAGCAGAGAGTATAGCGGGGGGGCCTACGAGCAGTACTTC. It encodes CATSREYSGGAYEQYF.